This TCR beta chain was sequenced for a study of graft-versus-host responses after intestinal transplantation. Turning to the study itself: Among the recipients, transplants were multivisceral, liver-intestinal, or isolated intestinal.

As to this clone: Its antigen is not known.

Produced via immunoSEQ multiplex PCR; TCRdb's table is partial and in-frame only. Among some 90,000 clones listed, almost 90% were seen once. Study-wide points: Recipient marrow held GvH clones, some first seen in ileum or blood.

Germline CDR1 SGHTA, CDR2 FQGNSA. This CDR3 contains 13 residues. Between the trimmed V and J ends, which lost 7 bases and 0 bases, there was a span of 6 bases. This chain links TRBV7-2 with TRBJ1-4; D is undetermined. The receptor was isolated from a human donor who received an intestinal transplant. The sample consisted of unstimulated CD4+ T cells sorted from spleen or lymph node cells, taken before intestinal transplant. In DNA form, the CDR3 reads TGTGCCAGCACCCGGGCAACTAATGAAAAACTGTTTTTT. Encoded protein: CASTRATNEKLFF.